Each of the 26 T cell receptor beta chains below was sequenced from the same sample in a study of blood T cell repertoires in COVID-19. Sequenced by immunoSEQ multiplex PCR; TCRdb stores in-frame clones only, minus some. The sample lists about 200,000 clones, about 83% occurring once. Sequenced: peripheral blood. All receptors come from a person aged 65-85 years with COVID-19, enrolled during active disease.

The J gene is TRBJ1-2, the V gene TRBV5-1; tentatively, D is TRBD1 (5 bases). Per germline, CDR1 SGHRS and CDR2 YFSETQ. The V and J ends lost 4 bases and 4 bases respectively, with 11 bases between them. This CDR3 contains 13 residues. CDR3 residues: CASSPGFGYGYTF. The CDR3 coding sequence is TGCGCCAGCAGCCCAGGGTTCGGCTATGGCTACACCTTC.

This clone was counted a single time. This chain uses TRBV7-3 with TRBJ1-6; TRBD1 is a possible D gene (6 bases). The CDR3 is 15 amino acids. In germline, CDR1 is SGHTA, CDR2 FQGTGA. Trimming took 1 base from V and 7 from J, leaving 11 bases between them. DNA of the CDR3: TGTGCCAGCAGCTTAAGCGGGGGCCTAAATTCACCCCTCCACTTT. It encodes CASSLSGGLNSPLHF.

The chain uses TRBV19 and TRBJ1-5; 11 bases map to TRBD1. The J segment lost 6 bases and the V segment lost 3 bases, leaving 7 bases of the junction unmatched. In germline, CDR1 is LNHDA, CDR2 SQIVND (reference sequence). The CDR3 contains 16 residues. The CDR3 loop reads CASSMAGQGATQPQHF. The DNA for the CDR3 is TGTGCCAGTAGTATGGCCGGACAGGGGGCGACTCAGCCCCAGCATTTT.

This clone was found a few times. The chain uses TRBV7-8 and TRBJ2-1; 12 nucleotides align to TRBD2. Trimming at V came to 4 bases and at J to 0 bases, leaving 4 bases not matched to a gene. This CDR3 comprises 17 residues. Germline V gene sequence: CDR1 SGHVS, CDR2 FQNEAQ. CDR3 protein: CASSWTSGTSSYNEQFF. Written as DNA, the CDR3 is TGTGCCAGCAGCTGGACTAGCGGGACCAGCTCCTACAATGAGCAGTTCTTC.

V and J are TRBV28 and TRBJ1-3; 7 bases line up with TRBD1. The CDR3 is 14 residues long. Losses at the gene ends were 6 bases for V and 1 base for J; bases not matched to a gene: 3. In germline, CDR1 is MDHEN, CDR2 SYDVKM. This chain's CDR3 is CASSPTGSGNTIYF. The CDR3 DNA reads as TGTGCCAGCAGCCCGACAGGGTCTGGAAACACCATATATTTT.

This chain uses TRBV27 with TRBJ2-7; 7 bases align to TRBD1. Germline V lookup: CDR1 MNHEY, CDR2 SMNVEV (reference sequence). The trim removed 1 base at V and 2 bases at J, leaving 5 bases unmatched. There are 15 residues in the CDR3. This CDR3 is CASSLLRQGAYEQYF. The CDR3 DNA follows: TGTGCCAGCAGTTTATTGAGACAGGGAGCCTACGAGCAGTACTTC.

The chain carries TRBV27 and TRBJ1-2, with 8 positions matching TRBD1. The CDR3 is made up of 14 amino acids. V dropped 8 bases and J dropped 5; count of bases not matched to a gene: 10. Germline CDR1 is MNHEY and CDR2 is SMNVEV (reference sequence). DNA for the CDR3: TGTGCCAGCGGCTTCGGACAGGGAAGTTATGGCTACACCTTC. Encoded protein: CASGFGQGSYGYTF.

This clone was seen only once. This chain joins TRBV6-4 and TRBJ1-6; D is unresolved. This CDR3 is 12 amino acids long. CDR1 MRHNA and CDR2 SNTAGT come from the germline V gene. V lost 2 bases, J lost 10 bases, and 6 bases lay in between. Written as DNA, the CDR3 is TGTGCCAGCAGTGACCCCAGGTCACCCCTCCACTTT. This sequence encodes CASSDPRSPLHF.

The gene calls are TRBV4-3 and TRBJ2-2; no definite D call. V was trimmed by 0 bases and J by 8 bases, leaving 7 bases between them. The CDR3 runs to 13 residues. The germline CDR1 and CDR2 sequences are LGHNA and YSLEER. CDR3 protein: CASSQDLAGELFF. The CDR3 DNA reads TGCGCCAGCAGCCAAGATTTGGCAGGGGAGCTGTTTTTT.

This chain uses TRBV18 with TRBJ1-5, with 9 bases lining up with TRBD1. Trimming cost V 4 bases and J 4 bases; bases outside gene matches: 2. Germline V gene lookup returns CDR1 KGHSH and CDR2 LQKENI. The CDR3 extends over 14 amino acids. The CDR3 loop reads CASSQGTGNQPQHF. CDR3 DNA: TGTGCCAGCTCACAAGGGACAGGGAATCAGCCCCAGCATTTT.

This chain connects TRBV6-5 to TRBJ1-5, with TRBD1 identical over 9 bases. Germline V gene lookup returns CDR1 MNHEY and CDR2 SVGAGI. The CDR3 is 14 residues long. V was clipped by 8 bases and J by 7 bases; unmatched bases: 9. The CDR3 spells CASHPGQGGQPQHF. The DNA for the CDR3 is TGTGCCAGCCACCCGGGACAGGGTGGACAGCCCCAGCATTTT.

The CDR3 loop reads CASRKTARNSPLHF. CDR3 coding DNA: TGTGCCAGCAGGAAAACGGCCAGGAATTCACCCCTCCACTTT. The V gene is TRBV6-5, the J gene TRBJ1-6; D is unclear. CDR3 size: 14 residues. Trimming shortened V by 6 bases and J by 7 bases, and 13 bases separated the two germline ends. CDR1 is MNHEY, CDR2 SVGAGI, per germline.

V gene TRBV2 combines with J gene TRBJ1-5; D uncertain. Germline V lookup: CDR1 SNHLY, CDR2 FYNNEI. CDR3 length equals 14 residues. Trimming pared 7 bases from V and 2 bases from J, leaving 12 bases between. CDR3: CASKRVEGNQPQHF. CDR3 sequence (DNA): TGTGCCAGCAAACGGGTGGAGGGCAATCAGCCCCAGCATTTT.

The V and J genes are TRBV13 and TRBJ1-2, with 9 bases matching TRBD1. There are 14 residues in the CDR3. Per the germline V gene, CDR1 is PRHDT and CDR2 is FYEKMQ (reference sequence). The trim removed 3 bases at V and 7 bases at J, leaving 6 bases unmatched. The CDR3 sequence is CASSFTGGGFGYTF. Written as DNA, the CDR3 is TGTGCCAGCAGCTTCACAGGGGGCGGGTTTGGCTACACCTTC.

This rearrangement joins TRBV4-1 to TRBJ2-5; the match to TRBD2 covers 7 bases. V dropped 4 bases and J dropped 4; count of bases not matched to a gene: 18. Germline CDR1 is MGHRA and CDR2 is YSYEKL. The CDR3 length is 18 residues. In DNA form, the CDR3 reads TGCGCCAGCAGCCGGTCAGGTGACGCGGGGGTGGCTGCAGAGACCCAGTACTTC. This encodes CASSRSGDAGVAAETQYF.

This chain joins TRBV3-1 (or the pseudogene TRBV3-2) and TRBJ1-1, with D possibly TRBD1 on 6 matching bases. Trimming cost V 1 base and J 1 base, with 13 bases left between them. CDR3 length: 16 amino acids. Germline V gene lookup returns CDR1 LGHDT and CDR2 YNNKEL (reference sequence). CDR3 residues: CASSQGSGGGNTEAFF. CDR3 nucleotide sequence: TGTGCCAGCAGCCAAGGATCGGGGGGCGGGAACACTGAAGCTTTCTTT.

CDR3 DNA: TGTGCCAGCAGCTTAGTAGAAGCTAGTTTGGCAGATACGCAGTATTTT. It is translated as CASSLVEASLADTQYF. The rearrangement links TRBV7-2 to TRBJ2-3, with D unresolved. Germline values: CDR1 SGHTA, CDR2 FQGNSA. The V gene lost 1 base and the J gene lost 4 bases, with 15 bases spanning the gap. The CDR3 covers 16 residues.

The chain uses TRBV5-1 and TRBJ2-5; 8 positions match TRBD1. CDR3 size: 15 residues. The trim removed 5 bases at V and 5 bases at J, leaving 11 bases unmatched. The germline V gene has CDR1 SGHRS and CDR2 YFSETQ. For the CDR3, the DNA is TGCGCCAGCAGGGGGACAGGAGCCTCCGGTGAGACCCAGTACTTC. Translating it yields CASRGTGASGETQYF.

CDR3 bases: TGTGCCAGCAGCCAAGGGCCGGGTATGAACACTGAAGCTTTCTTT. Amino acid sequence: CASSQGPGMNTEAFF. The chain employs TRBV3-1 (or the pseudogene TRBV3-2) and TRBJ1-1; no reliable D call. V was pared by 1 base and J by 0 bases, with 9 bases between. This CDR3 has 15 residues. The germline V gene encodes CDR1 LGHDT and CDR2 YNNKEL (reference sequence).

The genes are TRBV10-3 and TRBJ2-1; 8 nucleotides align to TRBD2. CDR3 length: 14 residues. CDR1 ENHRY and CDR2 SYGVKD come from the germline V gene. Trimming removed 10 bases from V and 7 bases from J; junction bases left unmatched: 12. This CDR3 is CATLGRDGTNEQFF. CDR3 in DNA: TGTGCCACACTCGGGAGGGACGGAACAAATGAGCAGTTCTTC.

The genes are TRBV7-9 and TRBJ1-1; D gene unclear. Germline loops: CDR1 SEHNR, CDR2 FQNEAQ (reference sequence). The CDR3 is 15 residues long. Deletions cut 8 bases from V and 7 bases from J, with 23 bases between. DNA for the CDR3: TGTGCCAGCTTCCGGTTGCGAGGGAACGATGGTGAAGCTTTCTTT. Translation: CASFRLRGNDGEAFF.

The chain combines TRBV15 with TRBJ1-1; 7 bases agree with TRBD1. V gave up 3 bases and J gave up 5 bases; unmatched junction bases: 12. Germline-derived CDR1 and CDR2 are LNHNV and YYDKDF (reference sequence). The CDR3 runs to 16 residues. Written as DNA, the CDR3 is TGTGCCACCAGCAGCCGAATGGACAGGTTTGGGACTGAAGCTTTCTTT. Protein: CATSSRMDRFGTEAFF.

The chain carries TRBV3-1 (or the pseudogene TRBV3-2) and TRBJ2-1, with a possible D match to TRBD1 (5 bases). Germline values: CDR1 LGHDT, CDR2 YNNKEL (reference sequence). This CDR3 is built from 17 residues. The V and J ends lost 2 bases and 3 bases respectively, with 17 bases between them. DNA of the CDR3: TGTGCCAGCAGCCAATTCGACAGTTCCTTTTTCTACAATGAGCAGTTCTTC. This gives the protein CASSQFDSSFFYNEQFF.

This clone was seen many times. The J gene is TRBJ2-7, the V gene TRBV5-1, with 9 bases aligning to TRBD1. Germline trimming cut 4 bases from V and 3 bases from J; bases unmatched to any gene: 11. The CDR3 sequence is 16 residues long. The V gene's germline CDR1 is SGHRS and CDR2 YFSETQ. The CDR3 sequence: CASSRRMGQGGYEQYF. The DNA for the CDR3 is TGCGCCAGCAGCAGACGAATGGGACAGGGTGGCTACGAGCAGTACTTC. Filled out from reference TRBV5-1 and TRBJ2-7, the complete variable domain reads KAGVTQTPRYLIKTRGQQVTLSCSPISGHRSVSWYQQTPGQGLQFLFEYFSETQRNKGNFPGRFSGRQFSNSRSEMNVSTLELGDSALYLCASSRRMGQGGYEQYFGPGTRLTVT.

The rearrangement links TRBV7-2 to TRBJ2-6; D call uncertain. Germline-derived CDR1 and CDR2 are SGHTA and FQGNSA. The CDR3 is 16 residues long. Trimming took 5 bases from V and 0 from J, leaving 11 bases between them. CDR3 coding DNA: TGTGCCAGCAGCCCCTTTTCTAGCTCTGGGGCCAACGTCCTGACTTTC. As protein: CASSPFSSSGANVLTF. Looking up the rest from reference TRBV7-2 and TRBJ2-6 gives the full variable domain: GAGVSQSPSNKVTEKGKDVELRCDPISGHTALYWYRQSLGQGLEFLIYFQGNSAPDKSGLPSDRFSAERTGGSVSTLTIQRTQQEDSAVYLCASSPFSSSGANVLTFGAGSRLTVL.

The chain carries TRBV27 and TRBJ1-1; 7 bases are a match to TRBD1. Losses at the gene ends were 4 bases for V and 4 bases for J; bases not matched to a gene: 3. This CDR3 has 13 residues. The germline V gene encodes CDR1 MNHEY and CDR2 SMNVEV (reference sequence). The CDR3 sequence: CASSSTGPTEAFF. CDR3 nucleotide sequence: TGTGCCAGCAGTTCGACAGGGCCCACTGAAGCTTTCTTT.